These 30 T cell receptor beta chains share one sample of origin, sequenced in a study of blood T cell repertoires in COVID-19. Libraries were prepared by immunoSEQ multiplex PCR; TCRdb keeps only in-frame clonotypes and omits some of them. This sample has 100,000 to 150,000 clones, with approximately 80% found just once. What was sequenced was peripheral blood. The receptors derive from a woman aged 50 to 60 with acute or convalescent COVID-19.

This clone has a single count. The chain has TRBV30 and TRBJ2-1, with a tentative D call TRBD1 (6 bases). This CDR3 contains 11 residues. Germline CDR1 reads GTSNPN; CDR2 reads SVGIG (reference sequence). Trimming cost V 7 bases and J 2 bases, with 6 bases left between them. DNA of the CDR3: TGTGCCTACAGGGCCTACAATGAGCAGTTCTTC. Translated: CAYRAYNEQFF.

This clone was observed once. The rearrangement uses TRBV5-8 and TRBJ1-1, with D perhaps TRBD1 (5 bases). CDR1 is SGHTS, CDR2 YDEGEE, per germline. The CDR3 has 16 amino acids. The V end was cut by 0 bases, the J end by 5 bases, with 17 bases between. CDR3 region: CASSLVGKGPITEAFF. The CDR3 DNA follows: TGTGCCAGCAGCTTGGTTGGGAAGGGGCCTATAACTGAAGCTTTCTTT.

This chain joins TRBV4-1 and TRBJ1-1; the D gene is possibly TRBD1 (6 bases). This CDR3 is 14 amino acids long. With 4 bases removed from V and 6 bases from J, the gap between germline ends came to 15 bases. The germline CDR1 and CDR2 sequences are MGHRA and YSYEKL. The CDR3 spells CASSRQTGNAEAFF. DNA of the CDR3: TGCGCCAGCAGCCGTCAAACAGGGAATGCTGAAGCTTTCTTT.

The sample holds one count of this clone. The chain carries TRBV21-1 and TRBJ1-3; the tabulated D call, TRBD1, remains unverified against the DNA. TRBV21-1 is a documented pseudogene. The CDR3 is 15 residues long. CDR3 nucleotides: TGTGCCAGCAGCATACAGGGGGCGGAGGGAAACACCATATATTTT. Protein sequence: CASSIQGAEGNTIYF.

The chain uses TRBV9 and TRBJ1-2; D ambiguous. The CDR3 is 14 amino acids. The V gene's germline CDR1 is SGDLS and CDR2 YYNGEE. Trimming left V 1 base short and J 7 bases short, with 14 bases between. CDR3 nucleotides: TGTGCCAGCAGCGTAATAGAGGGATTTGGTGGCTACACCTTC. It specifies CASSVIEGFGGYTF.

The chain's CDR3 is CASSLKSPVLGSYNEQFF. As DNA, the CDR3 is TGTGCCAGCAGTCTGAAGAGTCCCGTCCTAGGCTCCTACAATGAGCAGTTCTTC. The genes are TRBV27 and TRBJ2-1; D is uncertain. Per germline, CDR1 MNHEY and CDR2 SMNVEV (reference sequence). V was shortened by 5 bases and J by 0 bases, with 20 bases between the two germline ends. This CDR3 comprises 18 residues.

This clone was picked up one time. The CDR3 DNA follows: TGCGCCAGCAGCTTGTATTTCCGGACAGGGTTGTTTTCGAGGACTGAAGCTTTCTTT. This codes for CASSLYFRTGLFSRTEAFF. The chain uses TRBV5-1 and TRBJ1-1; 8 positions match TRBD1. The CDR3 covers 19 residues. The germline V gene has CDR1 SGHRS and CDR2 YFSETQ. V was pared by 1 base and J by 5 bases, with 19 bases of the junction left unmatched.

V and J are TRBV6-5 and TRBJ2-1, with a weak D call TRBD1 (5 bases). The CDR3 extends over 14 amino acids. The V and J ends lost 7 bases and 7 bases respectively, with 17 bases between them. From germline, CDR1 is MNHEY and CDR2 SVGAGI. The CDR3 region has the DNA TGTGCCAGCAAGGCAGGACAATTTAGGAATGAGCAGTTCTTC. It codes for CASKAGQFRNEQFF.

The V gene is TRBV2, the J gene TRBJ2-4, with 8 bases lining up with TRBD1. The CDR3 spans 14 residues. CDR1 is SNHLY and CDR2 is FYNNEI in the germline V gene. V lost 6 bases, J lost 7 bases, and 8 bases stayed unmatched. This chain's CDR3 is CASSLKQGVNIQYF. The CDR3 nucleotides read TGTGCCAGCAGCCTTAAACAGGGGGTGAACATTCAGTACTTC.

The chain joins TRBV30 to TRBJ2-7, with D possibly matching TRBD1 (6 bases). Germline V gene sequence: CDR1 GTSNPN, CDR2 SVGIG (reference sequence). The CDR3 totals 13 residues. Deletions cut 0 bases from V and 6 bases from J, with 12 bases between. CDR3 in amino acids: CAWSVGRGSEQYF. In nucleotides, the CDR3 is TGTGCCTGGAGTGTAGGAAGGGGGAGCGAGCAGTACTTC.

The chain uses TRBV19 and TRBJ1-2; 7 bases match TRBD1. The ends lost 5 bases at V and 5 bases at J; junction bases unmatched: 2. CDR1 LNHDA and CDR2 SQIVND come from the germline V gene (reference sequence). This CDR3 region has 12 residues. CDR3 sequence: CASSGDRYGYTF. DNA of the CDR3: TGTGCCAGTAGTGGGGACAGATATGGCTACACCTTC. The entire variable domain, with the rest obtained from reference TRBV19 and TRBJ1-2, is as follows: DGGITQSPKYLFRKEGQNVTLSCEQNLNHDAMYWYRQDPGQGLRLIYYSQIVNDFQKGDIAEGYSVSREKKESFPLTVTSAQKNPTAFYLCASSGDRYGYTFGSGTRLTVV.

The chain has TRBV6-1 and TRBJ1-3; no clear D. The germline V gene encodes CDR1 MNHNS and CDR2 SASEGT. Deletions cut 3 bases from V and 4 bases from J, with 10 bases between. The CDR3 covers 14 residues. In nucleotides, the CDR3 is TGTGCCAGCAGTGACAGGTTCTCAGGAAACACCATATATTTT. The encoded protein is CASSDRFSGNTIYF.

This sequence joins TRBV30 and TRBJ2-2; D not resolved. This CDR3 spans 14 amino acids. With 2 bases removed from V and 1 base from J, the gap between germline ends came to 8 bases. In germline, CDR1 is GTSNPN, CDR2 SVGIG (reference sequence). CDR3 coding DNA: TGTGCCTGGAGTAGTGCGGTGAACACCGGGGAGCTGTTTTTT. This gives the protein CAWSSAVNTGELFF. The whole variable domain, filled in from reference TRBV30 and TRBJ2-2, reads SQTIHQWPATLVQPVGSPLSLECTVEGTSNPNLYWYRQAAGRGLQLLFYSVGIGQISSEVPQNLSASRPQDRQFILSSKKLLLSDSGFYLCAWSSAVNTGELFFGEGSRLTVL.

This clone was seen more than once but under ten times. V usage is TRBV30 and J usage is TRBJ1-3, with 8 positions matching TRBD1. Germline CDR1 GTSNPN, CDR2 SVGIG (reference sequence). Trimming removed 5 bases from V and 3 bases from J; junction bases left unmatched: 0. The CDR3 loop spans 12 amino acids. The CDR3 reads CAWDRGGNTIYF. DNA of the CDR3: TGTGCCTGGGACAGGGGTGGAAACACCATATATTTT.

The gene calls are TRBV19 and TRBJ1-1; 8 nucleotides line up with TRBD1. This CDR3 is 16 amino acids long. Trimming removed 4 bases from V and 1 base from J; junction bases left unmatched: 8. Germline V gene sequence: CDR1 LNHDA, CDR2 SQIVND (reference sequence). CDR3 in DNA: TGTGCCAGTAGTACAACAGGGGGTATGAGGAACACTGAAGCTTTCTTT. As protein: CASSTTGGMRNTEAFF.

This chain uses TRBV29-1 with TRBJ2-3; tentatively, D is TRBD1 (6 bases). V was cut by 6 bases and J by 5 bases, with 15 bases left in between. The CDR3 runs to 13 residues. From germline, CDR1 is SQVTM and CDR2 ANQGSEA. The CDR3 here is CSVGGSAKDTQYF. The CDR3 nucleotides are TGCAGCGTAGGGGGTAGCGCGAAAGATACGCAGTATTTT.

Only one count was recorded for this clone. The chain links TRBV5-1 to TRBJ2-3; D might be TRBD2 (5 bases). The CDR3 is 16 amino acids. Trimming cost V 3 bases and J 2 bases, with 16 bases left between them. Germline V lookup: CDR1 SGHRS, CDR2 YFSETQ. The CDR3 DNA is TGCGCCAGCAGCTCTGGACTTCTTGTGGCCACAGATACGCAGTATTTT. This sequence encodes CASSSGLLVATDTQYF.

This chain connects TRBV28 to TRBJ1-1; D ambiguous. This CDR3 is built from 14 residues. CDR1 is MDHEN, CDR2 SYDVKM, per germline. Trimming cost V 5 bases and J 3 bases, with 13 bases left between them. In DNA form, the CDR3 reads TGTGCCAGCAGTCCAGGAGGTGGTCACACTGAAGCTTTCTTT. It translates to CASSPGGGHTEAFF.

The chain uses TRBV27 and TRBJ2-1, with TRBD1 matching over 10 bases. The CDR3 is made up of 15 amino acids. Germline V lookup: CDR1 MNHEY, CDR2 SMNVEV (reference sequence). V lost 6 bases, J lost 8 bases, and 10 bases stayed unmatched. The chain's CDR3 is CASSLRRDRGHEQFF. The CDR3 nucleotides are TGTGCCAGCAGCTTACGACGGGACAGGGGCCATGAGCAGTTCTTC.

J is TRBJ1-6 and V is TRBV9; D unresolved. Germline CDR1 SGDLS, CDR2 YYNGEE. The V end was cut by 0 bases, the J end by 8 bases, with 9 bases between. The CDR3 spans 14 residues. The DNA of the CDR3 is TGTGCCAGCAGCGTAGCCGGGTTCGATTCACCCCTCCACTTT. This translates into CASSVAGFDSPLHF.

V usage is TRBV30 and J usage is TRBJ2-1, with 9 bases lining up with TRBD2. This CDR3 has 13 amino acids. Germline V gives CDR1 GTSNPN, CDR2 SVGIG (reference sequence). J gave up 7 bases and V 0 bases, and 1 base lay outside the gene matches. CDR3 region: CAWSVLAGNEQFF. CDR3 DNA sequence: TGTGCCTGGAGTGTTCTAGCGGGGAATGAGCAGTTCTTC.

This clone was observed a single time. The chain carries TRBV7-8 and TRBJ1-2; no definite D call. Germline V lookup: CDR1 SGHVS, CDR2 FQNEAQ. The germline V and J ends were trimmed by 2 bases and 6 bases, with 13 bases remaining between them. This CDR3 comprises 14 residues. As DNA, the CDR3 is TGTGCCAGCAGCTTACGCACAGCTAAAGATGGCTACACCTTC. It encodes CASSLRTAKDGYTF.

The gene calls are TRBV9 and TRBJ1-6, with 9 bases lining up with TRBD1. Trimming removed 3 bases from V and 11 bases from J; junction bases left unmatched: 9. Germline lookup yields CDR1 SGDLS and CDR2 YYNGEE. CDR3 length: 15 residues. CDR3: CASSAEPGQGPPLHF. CDR3 DNA: TGTGCCAGCAGCGCCGAACCTGGACAGGGGCCACCCCTCCACTTT. Looking up the rest from reference TRBV9 and TRBJ1-6 gives the full variable domain: DSGVTQTPKHLITATGQRVTLRCSPRSGDLSVYWYQQSLDQGLQFLIQYYNGEERAKGNILERFSAQQFPDLHSELNLSSLELGDSALYFCASSAEPGQGPPLHFGNGTRLTVT.

V gene TRBV7-6 combines with J gene TRBJ2-1, with 10 bases identical to TRBD2. Germline lookup yields CDR1 SGHVS and CDR2 FNYEAQ. With V trimmed by 1 base and J by 9 bases, 9 bases remained unmatched. This CDR3 region has 16 residues. This chain's CDR3 is CASSLVTAGGGSEQFF. The CDR3 DNA follows: TGTGCCAGCAGCTTAGTCACAGCGGGGGGGGGAAGTGAGCAGTTCTTC.

The count of this clone is one. The chain couples TRBV5-1 to TRBJ1-2; 7 bases map to TRBD1. The CDR3 spans 17 residues. CDR1 SGHRS and CDR2 YFSETQ come from the germline V gene. Trimming took 1 base from V and 6 from J; bases not matched to a gene: 15. The CDR3 here is CASSLIRTGSSLNGYTF. The CDR3 DNA sequence: TGCGCCAGCAGCTTGATCCGGACAGGTAGCTCCTTGAATGGCTACACCTTC. Drawing the rest from reference TRBV5-1 and TRBJ1-2, the complete variable domain is KAGVTQTPRYLIKTRGQQVTLSCSPISGHRSVSWYQQTPGQGLQFLFEYFSETQRNKGNFPGRFSGRQFSNSRSEMNVSTLELGDSALYLCASSLIRTGSSLNGYTFGSGTRLTVV.

This rearrangement joins TRBV19 to TRBJ1-1, with D possibly being TRBD1 (5 bases). This CDR3 is 13 amino acids long. Deletions cut 10 bases from V and 4 bases from J, with 16 bases between. Germline CDR1 and CDR2: LNHDA and SQIVND (reference sequence). CDR3 DNA: TGTGCCACCCATACAGGTCGGAGCACTGAAGCTTTCTTT. Translation gives CATHTGRSTEAFF.

The chain carries TRBV10-1 and TRBJ2-3, with 9 bases identical to TRBD2. The CDR3 consists of 15 residues. The germline CDR1 and CDR2 sequences are WNHNN and SYGVQD (reference sequence). V lost 0 bases and J lost 5; bases outside the gene matches: 3. CDR3 nucleotide sequence: TGCGCCAGCAGTGAGTCGCCTAGCGGGGTAGATACGCAGTATTTT. Amino acid sequence: CASSESPSGVDTQYF.

J is TRBJ2-2 and V is TRBV24-1, with 7 bases matching TRBD1. The V segment lost 4 bases and the J segment 4 bases; nucleotides outside the gene matches: 8. Germline V gives CDR1 KGHDR, CDR2 SFDVKD. CDR3 length: 16 amino acids. CDR3 amino acids: CATSDPQDRSTGELFF. The CDR3 DNA reads as TGTGCCACCAGTGACCCACAGGACAGGTCCACCGGGGAGCTGTTTTTT.

V usage is TRBV27 and J usage is TRBJ2-7; 10 bases match TRBD2. CDR3 length: 16 amino acids. J gave up 6 bases and V 1 base, and 9 bases lay outside the gene matches. Germline V gives CDR1 MNHEY, CDR2 SMNVEV (reference sequence). The CDR3 protein is CASSLWGSGGISEQYF. The CDR3 DNA sequence: TGTGCCAGCAGTTTATGGGGTAGCGGGGGGATCTCCGAGCAGTACTTC.

V and J are TRBV19 and TRBJ2-7; tentative D call: TRBD2 (5 bases). CDR1 is LNHDA, CDR2 SQIVND, per germline (reference sequence). V lost 6 bases to trimming and J lost 1 base, with 25 bases between them. The CDR3 has 18 residues. The CDR3 is CASSRSLLAAGISYEQYF. For the CDR3, the DNA is TGTGCCAGTAGCCGTTCTCTACTCGCAGCCGGGATTTCCTACGAGCAGTACTTC.